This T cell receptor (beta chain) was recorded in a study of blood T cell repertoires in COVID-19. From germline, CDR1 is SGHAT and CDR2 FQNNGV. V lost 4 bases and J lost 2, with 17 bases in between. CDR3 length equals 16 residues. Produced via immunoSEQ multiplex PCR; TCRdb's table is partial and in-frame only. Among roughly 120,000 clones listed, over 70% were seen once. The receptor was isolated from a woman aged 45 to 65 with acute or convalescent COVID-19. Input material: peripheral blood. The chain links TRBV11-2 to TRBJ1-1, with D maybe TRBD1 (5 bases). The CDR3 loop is CASSSTWEGLNTEAFF. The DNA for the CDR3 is TGTGCCAGCAGCTCCACCTGGGAGGGACTCAACACTGAAGCTTTCTTT.